These 4 T cell receptor beta chains were all obtained from the same sample, sequenced in a study of blood T cell repertoires in COVID-19. Some clones are missing from TCRdb's copy, which holds only in-frame ones; the method was immunoSEQ multiplex PCR. The sample yields 120,000 or so clones, 70% to 90% seen once. The sequencing sample was made of peripheral blood. The receptors here all came from a man aged 55 to 70 with acute or convalescent COVID-19.

V and J are TRBV15 and TRBJ1-6; TRBD1 aligns across 8 bases. Germline CDR1 is LNHNV and CDR2 is YYDKDF (reference sequence). The CDR3 is 14 amino acids. V was clipped by 8 bases and J by 6 bases; unmatched bases: 6. The chain's CDR3 is CATSIDRGNSPLHF. The CDR3 nucleotides are TGTGCCACCTCGATAGACAGGGGTAATTCACCCCTCCACTTT.

The chain recombines TRBV15 with TRBJ2-3; perhaps TRBD1 as D (6 bases). V was cut by 1 base and J by 3 bases, with 11 bases left in between. The CDR3 spans 15 residues. The V gene's germline CDR1 is LNHNV and CDR2 YYDKDF (reference sequence). CDR3 loop: CATSRARGGTDTQYF. The CDR3, as DNA: TGTGCCACCAGCAGAGCCAGGGGTGGGACAGATACGCAGTATTTT.

This chain connects TRBV6-2 or TRBV6-3 to TRBJ2-7; 7 bases align to TRBD1. Germline V lookup: CDR1 MNHEY, CDR2 SVGEGT. The CDR3 extends over 14 amino acids. The ends lost 7 bases at V and 1 base at J; junction bases unmatched: 7. The CDR3 sequence is CASIPRGLSYEQYF. The CDR3 DNA sequence: TGTGCCAGCATCCCGAGGGGGCTTTCCTACGAGCAGTACTTC.

This clone was seen just once. The rearrangement uses TRBV10-1 and TRBJ1-3; D is uncertain. With 3 bases removed from V and 4 bases from J, the gap between germline ends came to 7 bases. The germline V gene encodes CDR1 WNHNN and CDR2 SYGVQD (reference sequence). This CDR3 has 13 amino acids. CDR3 nucleotide sequence: TGCGCCAGCAGTGATGGCATCGGAAACACCATATATTTT. Translated: CASSDGIGNTIYF.